This TCR beta chain was identified in a study of blood T cells in healthy people across ages. Background on the study: About one barcoded TCR beta cDNA was captured per two T cells.

It was with a sample-barcoded 5' primer and a J-beta primer mix that a second PCR of roughly 7 to 11 cycles was run. Using its own MiXCR run on the 5' RACE reads, TCRdb lists one record per CDR3 protein. The sample carries 2 million or so distinct CDR3 sequences, 49% recorded once. The V segment lost 5 bases and the J segment 4 bases; nucleotides outside the gene matches: 9. CDR3 length: 15 amino acids. The sample comprised blood. This chain uses TRBV12-3 or TRBV12-4 with TRBJ2-5, with TRBD2 matching 8 bases. This clonotype was obtained from a middle-aged woman in good health. In DNA, the CDR3 is TGTGCCAGCAGTCCCGGGGGGGCTTTGCCAGAGACCCAGTACTTC. This codes for CASSPGGALPETQYF.